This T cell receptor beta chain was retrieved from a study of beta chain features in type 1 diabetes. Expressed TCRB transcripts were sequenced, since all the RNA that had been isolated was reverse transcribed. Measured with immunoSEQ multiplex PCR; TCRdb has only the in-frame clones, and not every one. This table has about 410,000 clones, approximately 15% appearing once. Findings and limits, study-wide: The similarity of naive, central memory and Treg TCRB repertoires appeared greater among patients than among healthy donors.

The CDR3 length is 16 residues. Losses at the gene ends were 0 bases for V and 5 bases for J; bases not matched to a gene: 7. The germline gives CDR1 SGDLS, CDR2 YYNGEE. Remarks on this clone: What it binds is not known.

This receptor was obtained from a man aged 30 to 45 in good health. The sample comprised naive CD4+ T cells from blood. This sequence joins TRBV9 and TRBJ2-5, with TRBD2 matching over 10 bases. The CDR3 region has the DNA TGTGCCAGCAGCGTAGACGCTAGCGGGAGTACGGAGACCCAGTACTTC. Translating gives CASSVDASGSTETQYF.